These 15 T cell receptor beta chains were sequenced from one sample in a study of blood T cell repertoires in COVID-19. Produced via immunoSEQ multiplex PCR; TCRdb's table is partial and in-frame only. The data show 14,000 or so clones, with roughly 84% seen just once and 8% to 10% held by the top ten. The sample consisted of peripheral blood. The receptors come from a human donor in a cohort sampled during active COVID-19.

The chain uses TRBV18 and TRBJ2-3, with TRBD1 as a possible D gene (6 bases). Germline V CDR1 and CDR2: KGHSH, LQKENI. This CDR3 region has 17 residues. V shed 2 bases and J shed 4 bases, with 19 bases lying between them. CDR3 amino acids: CASSPGTGTTQADTQYF. The CDR3 DNA sequence: TGTGCCAGCTCACCAGGCACCGGGACAACACAAGCAGATACGCAGTATTTT.

The gene calls are TRBV19 and TRBJ1-4, with 7 bases that match TRBD1. The V gene end was trimmed by 5 bases and the J gene end by 5 bases; junction bases not matched to a gene: 11. This CDR3 is 16 amino acids long. CDR1 is LNHDA, CDR2 SQIVND, per germline (reference sequence). CDR3 in DNA: TGTGCCAGTAGTGCACCCCCCAGGGGGGAGAATGAAAAACTGTTTTTT. Encoded protein: CASSAPPRGENEKLFF.

This rearrangement joins TRBV12-3 or TRBV12-4 to TRBJ2-7; D is possibly TRBD2 (5 bases). CDR3 length: 12 amino acids. Trimming left V 3 bases short and J 3 bases short, with 6 bases between. CDR3 region: CASSFGLYEQYF. CDR3 in DNA: TGTGCCAGCAGTTTCGGACTCTACGAGCAGTACTTC.

The chain recombines TRBV4-3 with TRBJ2-1; possibly TRBD2 for D (6 bases). Deletions cut 1 base from V and 4 bases from J, with 8 bases between. CDR1 is LGHNA, CDR2 YSLEER, per germline. The CDR3 is 14 amino acids. CDR3 protein: CASSQGRGYNEQFF. CDR3 nucleotide sequence: TGCGCCAGCAGCCAAGGGCGGGGTTACAATGAGCAGTTCTTC.

The chain joins TRBV6-2 or TRBV6-3 to TRBJ2-5; D possibly corresponds to TRBD2 (5 bases). This CDR3 comprises 11 residues. V gave up 4 bases and J gave up 11 bases, with 11 bases separating them. CDR1 is MNHEY and CDR2 is SVGEGT in the germline V gene. The CDR3 coding sequence is TGTGCCAGCAGTTCCGGGATAGTGCAGTACTTC. Encoded protein: CASSSGIVQYF.

The chain links TRBV18 to TRBJ1-1, with TRBD1 matching 9 bases. The V segment lost 6 bases and the J segment 0 bases; nucleotides outside the gene matches: 8. Looked up from germline, CDR1 is KGHSH and CDR2 is LQKENI. The CDR3 runs to 16 residues. CDR3 amino acids: CASSIRQGGMNTEAFF. The CDR3, as DNA: TGTGCCAGCTCCATCCGACAGGGGGGGATGAACACTGAAGCTTTCTTT.

The chain is built from TRBV6-5 and TRBJ1-3; possibly TRBD1 for D (5 bases). V was trimmed by 2 bases and J by 1 base, leaving 12 bases between them. CDR1 and CDR2 from the germline V gene are MNHEY and SVGAGI. This CDR3 spans 16 amino acids. The CDR3 bases are TGTGCCAGCAGTTACGGCAGGGTATCTTCTGGAAACACCATATATTTT. Encoded protein: CASSYGRVSSGNTIYF.

V is TRBV10-3 and J is TRBJ1-6; D perhaps matches TRBD1 (6 bases). Trimming took 3 bases from V and 9 from J, leaving 15 bases between them. Per the germline V gene, CDR1 is ENHRY and CDR2 is SYGVKD. The CDR3 loop spans 15 amino acids. CDR3 protein: CAISDPTGTGSPLHF. In nucleotides, the CDR3 is TGTGCCATCAGTGACCCCACAGGGACGGGTTCACCCCTCCACTTT.

The chain couples TRBV5-6 to TRBJ2-7; D perhaps matches TRBD1 (6 bases). CDR1 and CDR2 (germline): SGHDT, YYEEEE. The V gene lost 3 bases and the J gene lost 0 bases, with 10 bases spanning the gap. This CDR3 has 14 amino acids. As DNA, the CDR3 is TGTGCCAGCAGCTGGGACACTAACTCCTACGAGCAGTACTTC. Amino acids: CASSWDTNSYEQYF.

The CDR3 protein is CASSPNRGLETGELFF. In DNA, the CDR3 is TGTGCCAGCTCACCCAACAGGGGGCTGGAGACCGGGGAGCTGTTTTTT. V is TRBV18 and J is TRBJ2-2, with 9 bases matching TRBD1. Germline V gene sequence: CDR1 KGHSH, CDR2 LQKENI. This CDR3 contains 16 residues. With V trimmed by 3 bases and J by 5 bases, 7 bases remained unmatched.

The chain carries TRBV5-4 and TRBJ2-7; possibly TRBD1 for D (5 bases). The germline CDR1 and CDR2 sequences are SGHNT and YYREEE (reference sequence). Trimming shortened V by 7 bases and J by 1 base, and 18 bases separated the two germline ends. The CDR3 sequence is 15 residues long. CDR3 sequence (DNA): TGTGCCAGCCACGCCGGGCCGGACAATTCCTACGAGCAGTACTTC. Its translation is CASHAGPDNSYEQYF. Full variable domain (outside the CDR3, taken from reference TRBV5-4 and TRBJ2-7): ETGVTQSPTHLIKTRGQQVTLRCSSQSGHNTVSWYQQALGQGPQFIFQYYREEENGRGNFPPRFSGLQFPNYSSELNVNALELDDSALYLCASHAGPDNSYEQYFGPGTRLTVT.

The CDR3 loop is CASSPGQNRRNTEAFF. CDR3 in DNA: TGTGCCAGCAGCCCCGGACAGAATCGTCGGAACACTGAAGCTTTCTTT. This chain connects TRBV6-2 or TRBV6-3 to TRBJ1-1; D might be TRBD1 (6 bases). Germline lookup yields CDR1 MNHEY and CDR2 SVGEGT. This CDR3 has 16 residues. V was trimmed by 6 bases and J by 1 base, leaving 18 bases between them.

The table lists this clone with a few counts. The chain combines TRBV25-1 with TRBJ2-1, with a possible D match to TRBD2 (6 bases). The CDR3 is 16 residues long. The germline V gene encodes CDR1 MGHDK and CDR2 SYGVNS. V lost 7 bases and J lost 7, with 23 bases in between. The CDR3 sequence is CASTGFGPRAGNEQFF. The CDR3 DNA reads TGTGCCAGCACGGGATTTGGTCCGAGGGCGGGGAATGAGCAGTTCTTC. Drawing the rest from reference TRBV25-1 and TRBJ2-1, the complete variable domain is EADIYQTPRYLVIGTGKKITLECSQTMGHDKMYWYQQDPGMELHLIHYSYGVNSTEKGDLSSESTVSRIRTEHFPLTLESARPSHTSQYLCASTGFGPRAGNEQFFGPGTRLTVL.

The chain recombines TRBV28 with TRBJ1-1, with TRBD1 matching 8 bases. V was clipped by 3 bases and J by 0 bases; unmatched bases: 0. This CDR3 has 14 residues. Germline-derived CDR1 and CDR2 are MDHEN and SYDVKM. The CDR3 DNA is TGTGCCAGCAGTTTGACAGGGGTGAACACTGAAGCTTTCTTT. It encodes CASSLTGVNTEAFF.

J is TRBJ2-4 and V is TRBV7-2; D uncertain. Trimming took off 2 bases at V and 0 bases at J, with 5 bases between the two ends. Germline lookup yields CDR1 SGHTA and CDR2 FQGNSA. CDR3 size: 14 residues. CDR3 sequence: CASSLSLAKNIQYF. DNA of the CDR3: TGTGCCAGCAGCTTATCTCTAGCCAAAAACATTCAGTACTTC.